This T cell receptor beta chain is drawn from a study of T cells after yellow fever vaccination. Study-level results: In FACS-sorted repertoires, abundant clonotypes from the bulk population could appear as contaminants.

Looked up from germline, CDR1 is SGHDT and CDR2 is YYEEEE. This CDR3 region has 14 residues. The V and J ends lost 2 bases and 3 bases respectively, with 12 bases between them. One entry per CDR3 protein, called by TCRdb with MiXCR from the 5' RACE reads. The sample has 130,000 or so distinct CDR3 sequences; around 15% are singletons. This clonotype was recorded many times. Antigen specificity is unknown. The receptor was isolated from a man younger than 30 who received the YFV17D yellow fever vaccine. Sequencing used CD8+ T cells sorted from PBMCs, obtained 5 days after the yellow fever booster vaccination. V is TRBV5-6 and J is TRBJ2-7; unclear D gene. The CDR3 loop is CASSLVGSSYEQYV. The CDR3 DNA reads as TGTGCCAGCAGCTTAGTAGGTAGCAGCTACGAGCAGTACGTC.